The text below deals with one T cell receptor beta chain. What it recognizes is unknown. This entry belongs to a study of T cell responses to AZD1222 COVID-19 vaccine. Study-level results: Among vaccine-associated CD4 TCRs, coverage spanned spike, with dominance at 160-218 and 743-854. Seropositive at baseline were only five or six AZD1222 recipients. Mostly white British, mostly female donors; authors suggested clonal diversity may be underestimated. Spike-specific TCR breadth and depth rose after two AZD1222 doses.

Clones were read by immunoSEQ multiplex PCR, and TCRdb kept only the in-frame ones, dropping some. The sample consists of tens of thousands of clones, around 90% of them appearing once. The CDR3 runs to 16 residues. V was shortened by 1 base and J by 2 bases, with 15 bases between the two germline ends. CDR1 is SGHDT and CDR2 is YYEEEE in the germline V gene. This TCR came from an adult who received the MenACWY meningococcal vaccine as a control. The chain carries TRBV5-6 and TRBJ1-2, with a tentative D call TRBD1 (6 bases). Material: peripheral blood, obtained 28 days after the second dose of the MenACWY control vaccine. The CDR3 DNA is TGTGCCAGCAGCTTGCCACCGGGACAAGCGAACTATGGCTACACCTTC. Translation gives CASSLPPGQANYGYTF. Full variable domain (rest looked up from reference TRBV5-6 and TRBJ1-2): DAGVTQSPTHLIKTRGQQVTLRCSPKSGHDTVSWYQQALGQGPQFIFQYYEEEERQRGNFPDRFSGHQFPNYSSELNVNALLLGDSALYLCASSLPPGQANYGYTFGSGTRLTVV.